Sequencing of this T cell receptor beta chain was carried out in a study of shared clonotypes between healthy human individuals. Sequencing used immunoSEQ multiplex PCR; TCRdb keeps in-frame clones, though not all of them. This sample has about 490,000 clones, with 76% found just once. The V gene lost 2 bases and the J gene lost 0 bases, with 8 bases spanning the gap. CDR3 length: 15 amino acids. CDR1 and CDR2 (germline): SGDLS, YYNGEE. For this clone: The sample holds other DNA sequences that translate to the same CDR3.

This chain connects TRBV9 to TRBJ2-2; D uncertain. The specimen sequenced was PBMCs. The source is a middle-aged woman in good health. Some clones in this sample may be carry-over from other donors' samples. The CDR3 bases are TGTGCCAGCAGCGTCACTGCCTCGAACACCGGGGAGCTGTTTTTT. Translating gives CASSVTASNTGELFF.